The 27 T cell receptor beta chains listed next were all sequenced from one sample in a study of blood T cell repertoires in COVID-19. Some clones are missing from TCRdb's copy, which holds only in-frame ones; the method was immunoSEQ multiplex PCR. Of under 75,000 clones listed, just under 75% are singletons. The sequencing input was peripheral blood. Every receptor here comes from a woman in her 70s with COVID-19, enrolled during active disease.

The V gene is TRBV10-3, the J gene TRBJ1-2, with 9 bases identical to TRBD1. The CDR3 runs 13 residues. With V trimmed by 5 bases and J by 8 bases, 6 bases remained unmatched. CDR1 is ENHRY, CDR2 SYGVKD, per germline. The CDR3 region has the DNA TGTGCCATCAGTCTCACGGGACAGGGCGGCTACACCTTC. Its translation: CAISLTGQGGYTF.

This chain connects TRBV5-4 to TRBJ1-1; a weak D match, TRBD1 (6 bases). Trimming left V 5 bases short and J 4 bases short, with 12 bases between. This CDR3 is 13 amino acids long. Germline CDR1 is SGHNT and CDR2 is YYREEE (reference sequence). The CDR3 loop is CASRPGQSTEAFF. CDR3 DNA sequence: TGTGCCAGCAGGCCGGGACAAAGCACTGAAGCTTTCTTT. Looking up the rest from reference TRBV5-4 and TRBJ1-1 gives the full variable domain: ETGVTQSPTHLIKTRGQQVTLRCSSQSGHNTVSWYQQALGQGPQFIFQYYREEENGRGNFPPRFSGLQFPNYSSELNVNALELDDSALYLCASRPGQSTEAFFGQGTRLTVV.

A single count supports this clone. The V call is TRBV5-5, the J call TRBJ2-1, with 13 bases that match TRBD2. This CDR3 contains 15 residues. Trimming cost V 5 bases and J 6 bases; bases outside gene matches: 5. The germline V gene encodes CDR1 SGHKS and CDR2 YYEKEE (reference sequence). For the CDR3, the DNA is TGTGCCAGCAGAATCGGACTAGCGGGGGTCAATGAGCAGTTCTTC. Translated, it gives CASRIGLAGVNEQFF.

The J gene is TRBJ1-2, the V gene TRBV9; TRBD1 matches 7 bases. Germline V lookup: CDR1 SGDLS, CDR2 YYNGEE. The CDR3 runs 13 residues. V shed 0 bases and J 13 bases; nucleotides not matched to a gene: 9. The CDR3 protein is CASSVEGARSSTF. The CDR3 DNA sequence: TGTGCCAGCAGCGTAGAGGGGGCAAGGTCTAGCACCTTC.

The rearrangement joins TRBV5-6 to TRBJ1-2; D is possibly TRBD1 (6 bases). The germline V gene encodes CDR1 SGHDT and CDR2 YYEEEE. Trimming shortened V by 0 bases and J by 2 bases, and 8 bases separated the two germline ends. This CDR3 has 14 amino acids. The CDR3 loop is CASSLGGGNYGYTF. As DNA, the CDR3 is TGTGCCAGCAGCTTGGGAGGGGGAAACTATGGCTACACCTTC.

The chain is built from TRBV12-3 or TRBV12-4 and TRBJ1-3, with D hard to call. The CDR3 covers 13 residues. Trimming took off 11 bases at V and 0 bases at J, with 11 bases between the two ends. The CDR3 nucleotides are TGTGCCTCCGGGTTCTTCTCTGGAAACACCATATATTTT. Translation gives CASGFFSGNTIYF.

The chain couples TRBV2 to TRBJ2-6, with D uncertain. The CDR3 extends over 15 amino acids. Germline lookup yields CDR1 SNHLY and CDR2 FYNNEI. With 3 bases removed from V and 2 bases from J, the gap between germline ends came to 8 bases. The CDR3 DNA reads TGTGCCAGCAGTGAGAGAGGCGCTGGGGCCAACGTCCTGACTTTC. Its protein is CASSERGAGANVLTF.

This clone was seen a handful of times. The chain carries TRBV7-2 and TRBJ2-1; 9 bases match TRBD2. Trimming removed 6 bases from V and 6 bases from J; junction bases left unmatched: 6. The CDR3 has 14 amino acids. The germline CDR1 and CDR2 sequences are SGHTA and FQGNSA. CDR3 DNA sequence: TGTGCCAGCAGATCTCTTAGCGGGGGCAATGAGCAGTTCTTC. Amino acid sequence: CASRSLSGGNEQFF. Full variable domain (outside the CDR3, taken from reference TRBV7-2 and TRBJ2-1): GAGVSQSPSNKVTEKGKDVELRCDPISGHTALYWYRQSLGQGLEFLIYFQGNSAPDKSGLPSDRFSAERTGGSVSTLTIQRTQQEDSAVYLCASRSLSGGNEQFFGPGTRLTVL.

This clone was detected only a few times. The chain employs TRBV6-5 and TRBJ2-7; 8 bases map to TRBD2. Germline trimming cut 6 bases from V and 4 bases from J; bases unmatched to any gene: 11. Germline lookup yields CDR1 MNHEY and CDR2 SVGAGI. The CDR3 is 15 amino acids. The CDR3 is CASRNLATSVYEQYV. The CDR3 DNA follows: TGTGCCAGCAGGAACCTTGCGACTAGCGTGTACGAGCAGTACGTC.

This clone is a singleton in its sample. This chain uses TRBV6-5 with TRBJ2-3; 9 bases line up with TRBD1. The V and J ends lost 7 bases and 3 bases, in that order; junction bases with no gene match: 5. Germline values: CDR1 MNHEY, CDR2 SVGAGI. The CDR3 has 14 residues. The CDR3 is CASNRDRDTDTQYF. The CDR3 bases are TGTGCCAGCAACCGGGACAGGGATACAGATACGCAGTATTTT.

This chain connects TRBV2 to TRBJ2-7; TRBD2 agrees at 7 bases. Trimming cost V 0 bases and J 9 bases; bases outside gene matches: 17. There are 17 residues in the CDR3. Germline CDR1 reads SNHLY; CDR2 reads FYNNEI. The DNA for the CDR3 is TGTGCCAGCAGTGAAGCGCTTCGGACTAGTCATTCCGGGGGGCAGTACTTC. Its protein is CASSEALRTSHSGGQYF.

J is TRBJ1-1 and V is TRBV10-3; TRBD1 matches 7 bases. CDR1 is ENHRY and CDR2 is SYGVKD in the germline V gene. The V and J ends lost 10 bases and 4 bases, in that order; junction bases with no gene match: 18. The CDR3 spans 16 residues. CDR3 sequence: CATQGGIGVRSTEAFF. CDR3 DNA sequence: TGTGCCACCCAGGGGGGAATCGGGGTTCGGAGCACTGAAGCTTTCTTT.

This clone was found once. The V and J genes are TRBV2 and TRBJ2-7; D perhaps matches TRBD1 (6 bases). Germline V gene sequence: CDR1 SNHLY, CDR2 FYNNEI. V gave up 2 bases and J gave up 4 bases, with 9 bases separating them. This CDR3 region has 13 residues. CDR3: CASSEQGIYEQYF. The CDR3 region has the DNA TGTGCCAGCAGTGAACAGGGGATTTACGAGCAGTACTTC. The full variable domain, completed using reference TRBV2 and TRBJ2-7, is EPEVTQTPSHQVTQMGQEVILRCVPISNHLYFYWYRQILGQKVEFLVSFYNNEISEKSEIFDDQFSVERPDGSNFTLKIRSTKLEDSAMYFCASSEQGIYEQYFGPGTRLTVT.

The chain is built from TRBV7-9 and TRBJ1-1; 8 bases line up with TRBD1. The germline V gene has CDR1 SEHNR and CDR2 FQNEAQ (reference sequence). Trimming at V came to 6 bases and at J to 3 bases, leaving 6 bases not matched to a gene. The CDR3 length is 14 residues. The CDR3: CASRPGQAYTEAFF. In nucleotides, the CDR3 is TGTGCCAGCAGACCGGGACAGGCGTACACTGAAGCTTTCTTT.

The CDR3 nucleotides are TGTGCCAGCAGTTTGGAGCGGGGCAACGAGCAGTACTTC. Its translation is CASSLERGNEQYF. This sequence joins TRBV28 and TRBJ2-7; 7 bases map to TRBD2. V was clipped by 3 bases and J by 5 bases; unmatched bases: 4. The germline CDR1 and CDR2 sequences are MDHEN and SYDVKM. The CDR3 is made up of 13 amino acids.

This sequence joins TRBV24-1 and TRBJ2-3; 7 bases fit TRBD1. V trimming: 4 bases; J trimming: 6 bases; junction bases outside the gene matches: 12. The CDR3 loop spans 16 amino acids. Germline V lookup: CDR1 KGHDR, CDR2 SFDVKD. The DNA for the CDR3 is TGTGCCACCAGTGACGCTGGGACAGCCGGGCCGGATACGCAGTATTTT. The encoded protein is CATSDAGTAGPDTQYF.

The V and J genes are TRBV5-5 and TRBJ2-5; D possibly corresponds to TRBD1 (5 bases). The CDR3 spans 15 residues. CDR1 SGHKS and CDR2 YYEKEE come from the germline V gene (reference sequence). Deletions cut 0 bases from V and 7 bases from J, with 16 bases between. The CDR3 here is CASSLATVPRGTQYF. The CDR3 DNA sequence: TGTGCCAGCAGCTTGGCGACAGTCCCAAGAGGGACCCAGTACTTC.

The V call is TRBV11-1, the J call TRBJ1-1; no reliable D call. Trimming left V 1 base short and J 5 bases short, with 8 bases between. The CDR3 runs to 13 residues. Germline V gives CDR1 SGHAT, CDR2 FQDESV (reference sequence). The CDR3 DNA reads as TGTGCCAGCAGCTTAGAGCGAGATACTGAAGCTTTCTTT. Translation: CASSLERDTEAFF.

V usage is TRBV7-8 and J usage is TRBJ2-2, with TRBD2 as a possible D gene (6 bases). The ends were cut back, 1 base at V and 6 bases at J, with 9 bases in the middle. This CDR3 comprises 14 residues. Germline-derived CDR1 and CDR2 are SGHVS and FQNEAQ. The CDR3 DNA is TGTGCCAGCAGCTTAGTTGCGGGGCCCGGGGAGCTGTTTTTT. Amino acid sequence: CASSLVAGPGELFF.

This clone appeared a few times. The chain couples TRBV28 to TRBJ1-2; 8 bases agree with TRBD1. V gave up 5 bases and J gave up 6 bases; unmatched junction bases: 11. Germline V gene sequence: CDR1 MDHEN, CDR2 SYDVKM. This CDR3 spans 15 amino acids. Here the CDR3 DNA reads TGTGCCAGCAGTGAGGCGGGGACAGGAAGAAATGGCTACACCTTC. Translation gives CASSEAGTGRNGYTF.

The chain combines TRBV11-3 with TRBJ2-1, with 16 bases identical to TRBD2. V was clipped by 4 bases and J by 8 bases; unmatched bases: 5. Germline V gene data show CDR1 as SGHNT and CDR2 as YENEEA. The CDR3 sequence is 16 residues long. This CDR3 is CASSYGTSGRADEQFF. DNA of the CDR3: TGTGCCAGCAGCTACGGGACTAGCGGGAGGGCTGATGAGCAGTTCTTC. Using reference TRBV11-3 and TRBJ2-1 for the parts outside the CDR3, the full variable domain is EAGVVQSPRYKIIEKKQPVAFWCNPISGHNTLYWYLQNLGQGPELLIRYENEEAVDDSQLPKDRFSAERLKGVDSTLKIQPAELGDSAVYLCASSYGTSGRADEQFFGPGTRLTVL.

This chain links TRBV2 with TRBJ2-2, with 8 positions matching TRBD1. CDR1 is SNHLY, CDR2 FYNNEI, per germline. This CDR3 spans 18 amino acids. V lost 1 base and J lost 2; bases outside the gene matches: 9. The CDR3 nucleotides are TGTGCCAGCAGTGAAGTTGGCTGGACAGGGCCCAACACCGGGGAGCTGTTTTTT. This gives the protein CASSEVGWTGPNTGELFF.

The V gene is TRBV4-3, the J gene TRBJ1-4; D remains ambiguous. CDR1 is LGHNA and CDR2 is YSLEER in the germline V gene. This CDR3 has 15 amino acids. Trimming took 1 base from V and 2 from J, leaving 8 bases between them. The CDR3 nucleotides read TGCGCCAGCAGCCAAGGAGGGTGGACTAATGAAAAACTGTTTTTT. This translates into CASSQGGWTNEKLFF.

This clone was seen only once. This chain uses TRBV4-3 with TRBJ2-7; 7 nucleotides agree with TRBD1. The germline V gene encodes CDR1 LGHNA and CDR2 YSLEER. This CDR3 comprises 17 residues. With 0 bases clipped from V and 1 base from J, the junction kept 9 bases outside the gene matches. CDR3 nucleotide sequence: TGCGCCAGCAGCCAAGATTTGTACAGGGGCGGGTCCTACGAGCAGTACTTC. Translation: CASSQDLYRGGSYEQYF.

The chain has TRBV7-8 and TRBJ2-3, with D hard to call. This CDR3 region has 15 residues. V was clipped by 5 bases and J by 3 bases, with 15 bases between them. Germline CDR1 SGHVS, CDR2 FQNEAQ. The CDR3 nucleotides are TGTGCCAGCAGCCGAGCTAGTGGTTTTACAGATACGCAGTATTTT. Translating gives CASSRASGFTDTQYF.

This clone was observed a few times. The chain recombines TRBV13 with TRBJ2-5, with D maybe TRBD2 (6 bases). Trimming stripped 5 bases from V and 0 bases from J, with 13 bases between. Germline CDR1 is PRHDT and CDR2 is FYEKMQ (reference sequence). There are 15 residues in the CDR3. The CDR3 spells CASSHSGEYQETQYF. The CDR3 DNA is TGTGCCAGCAGCCATAGCGGCGAGTACCAAGAGACCCAGTACTTC.

This clone was counted once. The rearrangement links TRBV5-4 to TRBJ1-2; D may be TRBD1 (5 bases). From germline, CDR1 is SGHNT and CDR2 YYREEE (reference sequence). The CDR3 has 13 amino acids. Trimming cost V 1 base and J 4 bases, with 8 bases left between them. CDR3 loop: CASSLTGPYGYTF. Written as DNA, the CDR3 is TGTGCCAGCAGCTTGACAGGTCCCTATGGCTACACCTTC.